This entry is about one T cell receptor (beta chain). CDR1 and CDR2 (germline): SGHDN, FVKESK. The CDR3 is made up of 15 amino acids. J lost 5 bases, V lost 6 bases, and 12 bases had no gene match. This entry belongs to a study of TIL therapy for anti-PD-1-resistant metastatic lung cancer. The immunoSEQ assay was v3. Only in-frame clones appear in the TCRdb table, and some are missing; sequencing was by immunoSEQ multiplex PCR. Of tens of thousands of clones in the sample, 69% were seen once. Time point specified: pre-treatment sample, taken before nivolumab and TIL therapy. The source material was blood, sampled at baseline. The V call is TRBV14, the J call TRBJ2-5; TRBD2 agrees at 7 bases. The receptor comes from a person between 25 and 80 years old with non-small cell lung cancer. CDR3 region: CASSPLTAGSETQYF. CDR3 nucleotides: TGTGCCAGCAGTCCCCTTACAGCGGGATCGGAGACCCAGTACTTC.